This T cell receptor beta chain was found in a study of PD-1 blockade in classical Hodgkin lymphoma. The time point was: cycle 4 day 1 (C4D1), after 6 weeks of nivolumab. Each of the patients experienced relapse following autologous stem cell transplantation, and their brentuximab vedotin exposure differed. A single count supports this clone. Assay used: immunoSEQ multiplex PCR; TCRdb lists only in-frame clones, some missing. The repertoire has about 41,000 clones, 55% to 70% of them found once; the top ten carry approximately 2.4%. The CDR3 spans 14 residues. The germline V gene has CDR1 LNHDA and CDR2 SQIVND (reference sequence). Trimming pared 2 bases from V and 5 bases from J, leaving 12 bases between.

The chain uses TRBV19 and TRBJ2-5, with D possibly called TRBD1 or TRBD2 (5 bases each). This clonotype was sampled from a human donor with classical Hodgkin lymphoma. The sample here was peripheral blood mononuclear cells (PBMCs), taken before the fourth cycle of nivolumab. CDR3 region: CASSIRTWGETQYF. CDR3 coding DNA: TGTGCCAGTAGTATACGGACGTGGGGGGAGACCCAGTACTTC. Full variable domain (missing parts from reference TRBV19 and TRBJ2-5): DGGITQSPKYLFRKEGQNVTLSCEQNLNHDAMYWYRQDPGQGLRLIYYSQIVNDFQKGDIAEGYSVSREKKESFPLTVTSAQKNPTAFYLCASSIRTWGETQYFGPGTRLLVL.